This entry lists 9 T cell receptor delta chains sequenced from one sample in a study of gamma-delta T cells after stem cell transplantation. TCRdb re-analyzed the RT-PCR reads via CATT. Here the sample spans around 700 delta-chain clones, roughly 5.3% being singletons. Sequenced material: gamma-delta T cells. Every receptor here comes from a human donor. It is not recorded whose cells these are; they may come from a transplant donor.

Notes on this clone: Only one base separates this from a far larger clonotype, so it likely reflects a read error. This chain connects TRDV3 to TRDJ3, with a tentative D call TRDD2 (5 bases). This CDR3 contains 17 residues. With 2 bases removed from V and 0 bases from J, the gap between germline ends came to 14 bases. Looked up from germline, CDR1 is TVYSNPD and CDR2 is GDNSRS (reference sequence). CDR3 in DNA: TGTGCCTTTGATCCTTCTGCAAGCTCCTGGGACACCCGACAGATGTTTTTC. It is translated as CAFDPSASSWDTRQMFF.

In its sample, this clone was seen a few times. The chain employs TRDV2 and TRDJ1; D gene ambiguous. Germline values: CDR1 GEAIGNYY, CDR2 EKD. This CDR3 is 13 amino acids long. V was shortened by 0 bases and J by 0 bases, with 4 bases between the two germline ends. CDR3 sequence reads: CACDTFNTDKLIF. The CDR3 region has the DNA TGTGCCTGTGACACCTTCAACACCGATAAACTCATCTTT.

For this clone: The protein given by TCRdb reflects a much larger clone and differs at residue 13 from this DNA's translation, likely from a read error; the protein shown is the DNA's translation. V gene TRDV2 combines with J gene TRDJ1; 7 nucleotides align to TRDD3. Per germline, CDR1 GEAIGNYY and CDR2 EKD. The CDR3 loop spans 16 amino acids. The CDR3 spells CACDTAGGPYTDTLIF. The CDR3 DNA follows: TGTGCCTGTGACACCGCTGGGGGCCCTTACACCGATACACTCATCTTT.

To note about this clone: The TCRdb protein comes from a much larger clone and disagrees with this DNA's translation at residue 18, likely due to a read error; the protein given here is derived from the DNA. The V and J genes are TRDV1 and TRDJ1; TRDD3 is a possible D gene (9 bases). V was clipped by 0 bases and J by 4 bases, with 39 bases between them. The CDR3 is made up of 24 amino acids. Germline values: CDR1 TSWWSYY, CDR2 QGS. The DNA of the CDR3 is TGTGCTCTTGGGGAACTTTCCCATGGCCTTCCTATATGGGGGATAGTCTTTAAAGGCGATAAACTCATCTTT. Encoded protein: CALGELSHGLPIWGIVFKGDKLIF.

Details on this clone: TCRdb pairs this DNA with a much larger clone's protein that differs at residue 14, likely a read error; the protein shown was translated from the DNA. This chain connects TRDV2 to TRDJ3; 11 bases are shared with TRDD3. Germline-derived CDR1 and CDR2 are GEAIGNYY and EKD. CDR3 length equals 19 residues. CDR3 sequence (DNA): TGTGCCTGTGACACAGCTGGGGGATACCTCTCCTGGGACATCCGACAGATGTTTTTC. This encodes CACDTAGGYLSWDIRQMFF.

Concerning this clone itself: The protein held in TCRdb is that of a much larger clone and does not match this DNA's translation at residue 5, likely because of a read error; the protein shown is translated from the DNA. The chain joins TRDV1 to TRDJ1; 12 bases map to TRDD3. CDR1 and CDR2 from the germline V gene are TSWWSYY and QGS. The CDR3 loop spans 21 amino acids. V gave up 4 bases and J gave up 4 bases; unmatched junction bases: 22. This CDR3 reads CALGGFLPSRYWGILSDKLIF. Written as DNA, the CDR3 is TGTGCTCTTGGGGGATTCCTCCCCAGTCGGTACTGGGGGATACTGAGCGATAAACTCATCTTT.

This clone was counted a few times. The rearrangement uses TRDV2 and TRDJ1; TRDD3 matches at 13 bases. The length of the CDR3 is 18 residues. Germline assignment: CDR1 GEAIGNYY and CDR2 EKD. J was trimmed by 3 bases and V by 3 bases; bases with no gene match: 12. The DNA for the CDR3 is TGTGCCTGTGACTACCTTACTGGGGGATACGAGAAGGCCGATAAACTCATCTTT. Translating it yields CACDYLTGGYEKADKLIF.

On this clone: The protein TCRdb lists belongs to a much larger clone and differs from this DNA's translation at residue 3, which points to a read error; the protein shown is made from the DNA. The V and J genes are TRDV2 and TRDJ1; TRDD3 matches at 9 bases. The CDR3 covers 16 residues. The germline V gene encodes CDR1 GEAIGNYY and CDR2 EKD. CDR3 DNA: TGTGCCAGTGACTTACTACTGGGGGACGACACCGATAAACTCATCTTT. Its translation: CASDLLLGDDTDKLIF.

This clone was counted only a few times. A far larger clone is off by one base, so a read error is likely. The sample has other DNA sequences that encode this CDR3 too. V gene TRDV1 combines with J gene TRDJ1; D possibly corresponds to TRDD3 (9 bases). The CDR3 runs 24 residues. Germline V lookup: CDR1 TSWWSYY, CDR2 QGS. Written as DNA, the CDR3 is TGTGCTCTTGGAGAACTTTCCCATGGCCTTCCTATATGGGGGATAGTCTTTATAGGCGATAAACTCATCTTT. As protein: CALGELSHGLPIWGIVFIGDKLIF.